Each of the 19 T cell receptor beta chains below was sequenced from the same sample in a study of cytomegalovirus exposure and HLA in healthy donors. Primers included in the PCR were 60 Vbeta and 13 Jbeta primers. TCRdb's table, derived via immunoSEQ multiplex PCR, lists solely in-frame clones and lacks some. Altogether some 150,000 clones are present, roughly 80% being singletons, with the ten largest covering roughly 6.7%. Input material: PBMCs. These receptors were obtained from a woman in her forties in good health and CMV-seropositive.

The chain uses TRBV6-1 and TRBJ2-7, with 8 bases identical to TRBD1. Per the germline V gene, CDR1 is MNHNS and CDR2 is SASEGT. The J segment lost 3 bases and the V segment lost 7 bases, leaving 8 bases of the junction unmatched. This CDR3 comprises 14 residues. CDR3 amino acids: CASTRDRSFYEQYF. The CDR3, as DNA: TGTGCCAGCACGCGGGACAGGTCTTTCTACGAGCAGTACTTC.

This sequence joins TRBV2 and TRBJ2-1; 10 positions agree with TRBD1. CDR1 and CDR2 from the germline V gene are SNHLY and FYNNEI. The CDR3 has 15 residues. After removal of 5 bases from V and 8 bases from J, the junction contained 9 bases not matched to a gene. The chain's CDR3 is CASSLLGQGLDEQFF. In nucleotides, the CDR3 is TGTGCCAGCAGTCTATTGGGACAGGGGTTGGATGAGCAGTTCTTC.

The CDR3 DNA follows: TGTGCCAGCACCGGCGGGACTAGCGGATCACAGGGCATTCAGTACTTC. It yields the protein CASTGGTSGSQGIQYF. This sequence joins TRBV28 and TRBJ2-4; TRBD2 agrees at 11 bases. CDR1 is MDHEN, CDR2 SYDVKM, per germline. V lost 7 bases to trimming and J lost 9 bases; unmatched junction nucleotides: 14. The CDR3 totals 16 residues. Using reference TRBV28 and TRBJ2-4 for the parts outside the CDR3, the full variable domain is DVKVTQSSRYLVKRTGEKVFLECVQDMDHENMFWYRQDPGLGLRLIYFSYDVKMKEKGDIPEGYSVSREKKERFSLILESASTNQTSMYLCASTGGTSGSQGIQYFGAGTRLSVL.

The rearrangement joins TRBV30 to TRBJ1-1; D is unresolved. The CDR3 loop spans 12 amino acids. Germline CDR1 reads GTSNPN; CDR2 reads SVGIG (reference sequence). Trimming left V 6 bases short and J 4 bases short, with 12 bases between. CDR3 in amino acids: CACLARGTEAFF. DNA for the CDR3: TGTGCCTGTCTCGCCCGGGGCACTGAAGCTTTCTTT.

The genes are TRBV30 and TRBJ2-7, with TRBD1 identical over 7 bases. The CDR3 is made up of 11 amino acids. J lost 6 bases, V lost 4 bases, and 3 bases had no gene match. Germline V gives CDR1 GTSNPN, CDR2 SVGIG (reference sequence). CDR3 sequence (DNA): TGTGCCTGGAAGACAGGGCCCGAGCAGTACTTC. Translating it yields CAWKTGPEQYF.

Only one count was recorded for this clone. This chain uses TRBV23-1 with TRBJ2-3; TRBD1 agrees at 8 bases. TRBV23-1 is an ORF, and what it does is uncertain. The CDR3 loop spans 17 amino acids. V lost 2 bases, J lost 3 bases, and 10 bases stayed unmatched. The CDR3 region is CASSQSRQGRLTDTQYF. DNA of the CDR3: TGCGCCAGCAGTCAAAGCCGACAGGGGCGTTTGACAGATACGCAGTATTTT.

The chain uses TRBV7-6 and TRBJ1-1, with 8 positions matching TRBD1. V lost 4 bases, J lost 0 bases, and 7 bases stayed unmatched. The CDR3 covers 16 residues. Germline V gene sequence: CDR1 SGHVS, CDR2 FNYEAQ. This CDR3 is CASSSGQGLVNTEAFF. Here the CDR3 DNA reads TGTGCCAGCAGCTCAGGACAGGGATTGGTGAACACTGAAGCTTTCTTT.

This clone was detected only a few times. The chain recombines TRBV2 with TRBJ2-7; 9 nucleotides match TRBD2. CDR1 and CDR2 from the germline V gene are SNHLY and FYNNEI. This CDR3 has 14 amino acids. V gave up 4 bases and J gave up 6 bases; unmatched junction bases: 7. As DNA, the CDR3 is TGTGCCAGCAGTGTCAGCGGGGGGCCCTCCGAGCAGTACTTC. It specifies CASSVSGGPSEQYF.

As DNA, the CDR3 is TGTGCCAGCAGTGACCAGGGTCTTGGGGGCACAGATACGCAGTATTTT. Translating it yields CASSDQGLGGTDTQYF. The chain has TRBV28 and TRBJ2-3; TRBD1 might be the D (5 bases). V was shortened by 5 bases and J by 1 base, with 16 bases between the two germline ends. The length of the CDR3 is 16 residues. Germline V gene lookup returns CDR1 MDHEN and CDR2 SYDVKM.

This chain joins TRBV6-5 and TRBJ2-1, with D possibly TRBD2 on 5 matching bases. This CDR3 region has 16 residues. With 2 bases removed from V and 8 bases from J, the gap between germline ends came to 19 bases. The germline V gene encodes CDR1 MNHEY and CDR2 SVGAGI. In DNA, the CDR3 is TGTGCCAGCAGTTACCTCGCGCCTCTAAACGGGGATGAGCAGTTCTTC. Translated, it gives CASSYLAPLNGDEQFF.

The chain links TRBV6-4 to TRBJ1-1, with D hard to call. Trimming removed 0 bases from V and 5 bases from J, with 10 bases in between. The germline V gene has CDR1 MRHNA and CDR2 SNTAGT. The CDR3 consists of 14 residues. Here the CDR3 DNA reads TGTGCCAGCAGTGACTCGAGAGGTAGAACTGAAGCTTTCTTT. Residues: CASSDSRGRTEAFF.

V usage is TRBV19 and J usage is TRBJ1-6; TRBD1 matches 11 bases. The V gene end was trimmed by 5 bases and the J gene end by 9 bases; junction bases not matched to a gene: 15. Looked up from germline, CDR1 is LNHDA and CDR2 is SQIVND (reference sequence). The CDR3 contains 18 residues. CDR3 nucleotides: TGTGCCAGTAGTTTTCGGACAGGGGGCGCGGGCTTGACTTCACCCCTCCACTTT. It yields the protein CASSFRTGGAGLTSPLHF. The whole variable domain, remainder taken from reference TRBV19 and TRBJ1-6, is DGGITQSPKYLFRKEGQNVTLSCEQNLNHDAMYWYRQDPGQGLRLIYYSQIVNDFQKGDIAEGYSVSREKKESFPLTVTSAQKNPTAFYLCASSFRTGGAGLTSPLHFGNGTRLTVT.

This chain's CDR3 is CASSAQGAGSGNTIYF. Here the CDR3 DNA reads TGTGCCAGCTCAGCACAGGGCGCGGGATCTGGAAACACCATATATTTT. The rearrangement joins TRBV18 to TRBJ1-3; tentatively, D is TRBD1 (6 bases). The CDR3 has 16 residues. V shed 5 bases and J shed 1 base, with 15 bases lying between them. The germline CDR1 and CDR2 sequences are KGHSH and LQKENI.

The gene calls are TRBV5-1 and TRBJ1-3; D is possibly TRBD1 (6 bases). CDR1 SGHRS and CDR2 YFSETQ come from the germline V gene. The length of the CDR3 is 16 residues. The ends were cut back, 5 bases at V and 0 bases at J, with 15 bases in the middle. CDR3 in amino acids: CASRLSWDNSGNTIYF. DNA for the CDR3: TGCGCCAGCAGACTGTCCTGGGACAACTCTGGAAACACCATATATTTT.

The chain employs TRBV5-4 and TRBJ1-2, with 9 bases that match TRBD1. V trimming: 1 base; J trimming: 6 bases; junction bases outside the gene matches: 1. The CDR3 is made up of 13 amino acids. Germline CDR1 SGHNT, CDR2 YYREEE (reference sequence). The CDR3 here is CASSLTGGDGYTF. The CDR3 DNA follows: TGTGCCAGCAGCTTGACAGGGGGCGATGGCTACACCTTC.

The chain is built from TRBV5-6 and TRBJ2-5; D gene ambiguous. The V end was cut by 1 base, the J end by 5 bases, with 12 bases between. Germline V gene data show CDR1 as SGHDT and CDR2 as YYEEEE. CDR3 length: 14 residues. As DNA, the CDR3 is TGTGCCAGCAGCTTGTTAGCAAATTACGAGACCCAGTACTTC. It is translated as CASSLLANYETQYF.

About this clone: Within the sample, other DNA sequences also encode this same CDR3. The chain joins TRBV5-6 to TRBJ1-1; TRBD1 aligns across 9 bases. This CDR3 has 13 residues. J was trimmed by 5 bases and V by 4 bases; bases with no gene match: 3. Germline V lookup: CDR1 SGHDT, CDR2 YYEEEE. The CDR3 DNA sequence: TGTGCCAGCAGCCGACAGGGGGGGACTGAAGCTTTCTTT. Its protein is CASSRQGGTEAFF.

The rearrangement uses TRBV29-1 and TRBJ1-1; a weak D match, TRBD1 (6 bases). Germline V gene data show CDR1 as SQVTM and CDR2 as ANQGSEA. V dropped 8 bases and J dropped 1 base, with 14 bases sitting between them. This CDR3 has 13 residues. CDR3 sequence (DNA): TGCAGCTCCATCAAGGGGGAGAACACTGAAGCTTTCTTT. Amino acids: CSSIKGENTEAFF.

This chain joins TRBV27 and TRBJ2-4; TRBD2 agrees at 12 bases. The CDR3 covers 17 residues. Trimming cost V 2 bases and J 2 bases; bases outside gene matches: 4. CDR1 is MNHEY, CDR2 SMNVEV, per germline (reference sequence). The CDR3 reads CASSLAGLAGSKNIQYF. CDR3 DNA: TGTGCCAGCAGTTTAGCTGGACTAGCGGGGTCCAAAAACATTCAGTACTTC.